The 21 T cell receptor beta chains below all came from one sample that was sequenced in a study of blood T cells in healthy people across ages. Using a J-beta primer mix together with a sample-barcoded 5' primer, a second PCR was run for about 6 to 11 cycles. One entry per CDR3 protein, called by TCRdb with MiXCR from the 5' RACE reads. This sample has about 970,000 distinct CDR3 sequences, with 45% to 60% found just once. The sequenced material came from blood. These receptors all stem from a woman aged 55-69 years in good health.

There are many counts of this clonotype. The CDR3 sequence: CASSLGDGYSNQPQHF. The CDR3 DNA is TGTGCCAGCAGCTTAGGCGACGGATATAGCAATCAGCCCCAGCATTTT. V and J are TRBV7-2 and TRBJ1-5; D not certain. The CDR3 is made up of 16 amino acids. V was cut by 1 base and J by 0 bases, with 10 bases left in between. From germline, CDR1 is SGHTA and CDR2 FQGNSA. Supplemented by reference TRBV7-2 and TRBJ1-5, the full variable domain reads GAGVSQSPSNKVTEKGKDVELRCDPISGHTALYWYRQSLGQGLEFLIYFQGNSAPDKSGLPSDRFSAERTGGSVSTLTIQRTQQEDSAVYLCASSLGDGYSNQPQHFGDGTRLSIL.

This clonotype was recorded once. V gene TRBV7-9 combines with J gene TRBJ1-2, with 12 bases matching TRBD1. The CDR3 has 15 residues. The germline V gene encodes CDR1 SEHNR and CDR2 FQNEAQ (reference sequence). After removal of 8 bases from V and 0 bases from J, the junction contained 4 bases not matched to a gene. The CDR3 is CASGTGGRANYGYTF. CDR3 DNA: TGTGCCAGCGGGACAGGGGGCAGAGCTAACTATGGCTACACCTTC.

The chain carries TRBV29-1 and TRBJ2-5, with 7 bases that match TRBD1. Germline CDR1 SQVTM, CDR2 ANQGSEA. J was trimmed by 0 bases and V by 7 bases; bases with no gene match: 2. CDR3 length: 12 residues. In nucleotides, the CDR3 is TGCAGCGGGGGACAGCACCAAGAGACCCAGTACTTC. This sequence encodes CSGGQHQETQYF.

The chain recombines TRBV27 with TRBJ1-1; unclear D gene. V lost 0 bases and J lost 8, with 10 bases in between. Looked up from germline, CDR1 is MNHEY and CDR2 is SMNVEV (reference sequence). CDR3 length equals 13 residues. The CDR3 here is CASSLSQVSEAFF. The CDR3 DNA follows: TGTGCCAGCAGTTTATCACAAGTCTCCGAAGCTTTCTTT.

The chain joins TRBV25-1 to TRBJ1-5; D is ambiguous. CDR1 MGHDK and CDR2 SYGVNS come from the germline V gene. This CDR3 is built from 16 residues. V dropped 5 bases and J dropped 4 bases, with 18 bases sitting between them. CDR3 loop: CASSPGGGQSNQPQHF. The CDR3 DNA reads TGTGCCAGCAGTCCCGGCGGAGGGCAGTCAAATCAGCCCCAGCATTTT.

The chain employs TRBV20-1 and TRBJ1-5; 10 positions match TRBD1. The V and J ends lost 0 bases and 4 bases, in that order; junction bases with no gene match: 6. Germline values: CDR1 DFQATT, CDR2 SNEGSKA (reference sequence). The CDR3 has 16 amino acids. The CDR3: CSARDRDRGLNQPQHF. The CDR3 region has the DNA TGCAGTGCTAGAGATCGGGACAGGGGACTTAATCAGCCCCAGCATTTT.

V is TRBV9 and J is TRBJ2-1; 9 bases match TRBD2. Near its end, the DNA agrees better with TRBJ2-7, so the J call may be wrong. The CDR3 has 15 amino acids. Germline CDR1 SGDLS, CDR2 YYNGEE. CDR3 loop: CASSARLAAYNEQYF. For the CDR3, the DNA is TGTGCCAGCAGCGCAAGACTAGCGGCTTACAATGAGCAGTACTTC.

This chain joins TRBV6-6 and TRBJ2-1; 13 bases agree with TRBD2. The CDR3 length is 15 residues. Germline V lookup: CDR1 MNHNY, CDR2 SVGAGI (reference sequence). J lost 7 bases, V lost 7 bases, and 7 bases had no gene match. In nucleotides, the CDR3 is TGTGCCAGCAACCTCGGGACTAGCGGGATAAATGAGCAGTTCTTC. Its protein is CASNLGTSGINEQFF.

The CDR3 reads CASSLVFGRTYNEQYF. The CDR3 DNA follows: TGTGCCAGCAGCTTGGTTTTTGGGCGGACCTACAATGAGCAGTACTTC. The chain recombines TRBV7-9 with TRBJ2-5; D unclear. Germline V gene lookup returns CDR1 SEHNR and CDR2 FQNEAQ (reference sequence). This CDR3 comprises 16 residues. Trimming shortened V by 3 bases and J by 11 bases, and 25 bases separated the two germline ends.

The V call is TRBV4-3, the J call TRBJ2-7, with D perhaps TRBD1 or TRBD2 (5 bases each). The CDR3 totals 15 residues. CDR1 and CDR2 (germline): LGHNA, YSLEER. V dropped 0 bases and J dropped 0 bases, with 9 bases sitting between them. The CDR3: CASSQEGGTSYEQYF. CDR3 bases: TGCGCCAGCAGCCAAGAGGGTGGGACCTCCTACGAGCAGTACTTC.

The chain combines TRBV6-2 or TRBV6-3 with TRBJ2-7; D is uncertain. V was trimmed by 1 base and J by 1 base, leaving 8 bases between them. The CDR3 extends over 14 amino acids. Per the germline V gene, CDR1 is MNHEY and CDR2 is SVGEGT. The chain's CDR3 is CASSYLRPSYEQYF. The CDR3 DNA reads TGTGCCAGCAGTTACTTGCGACCATCCTACGAGCAGTACTTC.

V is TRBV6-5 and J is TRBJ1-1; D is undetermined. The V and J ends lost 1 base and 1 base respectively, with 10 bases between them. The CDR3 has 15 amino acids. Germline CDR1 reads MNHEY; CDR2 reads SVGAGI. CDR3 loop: CASSYFGISNTEAFF. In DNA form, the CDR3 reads TGTGCCAGCAGTTACTTCGGCATTTCGAACACTGAAGCTTTCTTT.

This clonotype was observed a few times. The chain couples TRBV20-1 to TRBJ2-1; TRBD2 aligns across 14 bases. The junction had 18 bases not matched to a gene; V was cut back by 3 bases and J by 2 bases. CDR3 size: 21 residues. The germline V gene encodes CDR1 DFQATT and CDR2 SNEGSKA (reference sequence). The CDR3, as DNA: TGCAGTGCTAGTTCCTCCGGGGGACTAATGACTAGCGGGAGGGCCTACAATGAGCAGTTCTTC. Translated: CSASSSGGLMTSGRAYNEQFF.

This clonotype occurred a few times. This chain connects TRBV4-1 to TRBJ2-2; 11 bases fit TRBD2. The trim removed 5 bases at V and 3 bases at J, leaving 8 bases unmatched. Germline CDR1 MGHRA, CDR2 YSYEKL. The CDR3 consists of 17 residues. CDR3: CASSTTSGSWDTGELFF. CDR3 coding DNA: TGCGCCAGCAGCACTACTAGCGGGAGTTGGGACACCGGGGAGCTGTTTTTT.

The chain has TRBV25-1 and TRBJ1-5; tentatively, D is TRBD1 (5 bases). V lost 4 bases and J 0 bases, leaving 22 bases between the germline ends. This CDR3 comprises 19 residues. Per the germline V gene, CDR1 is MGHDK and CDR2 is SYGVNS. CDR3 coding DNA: TGTGCCAGCAGTGTGCAGGCGGAACAGGTAGCATATAGCAATCAGCCCCAGCATTTT. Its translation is CASSVQAEQVAYSNQPQHF.

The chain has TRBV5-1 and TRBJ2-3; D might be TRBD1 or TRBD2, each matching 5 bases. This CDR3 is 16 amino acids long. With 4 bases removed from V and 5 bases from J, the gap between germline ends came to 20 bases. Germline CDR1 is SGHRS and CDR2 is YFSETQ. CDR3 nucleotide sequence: TGCGCCAGCAGCCGCACCGGGGTTGGGGGTAAAGATACGCAGTATTTT. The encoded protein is CASSRTGVGGKDTQYF.

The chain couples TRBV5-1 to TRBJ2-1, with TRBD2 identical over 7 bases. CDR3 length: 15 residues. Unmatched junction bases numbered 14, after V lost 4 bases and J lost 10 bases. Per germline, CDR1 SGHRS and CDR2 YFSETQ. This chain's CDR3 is CASSLLGLVLGEQFF. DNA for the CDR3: TGCGCCAGCAGCCTTCTCGGACTAGTCTTGGGGGAGCAGTTCTTC.

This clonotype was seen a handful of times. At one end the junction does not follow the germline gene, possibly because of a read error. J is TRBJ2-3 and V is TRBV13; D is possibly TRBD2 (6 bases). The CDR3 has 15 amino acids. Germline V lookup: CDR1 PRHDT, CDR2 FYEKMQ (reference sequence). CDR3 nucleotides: TGTGCCAGCACCGATCGGGGGAGAAGCACGGATACGCAGTATTTT. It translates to CASTDRGRSTDTQYF.

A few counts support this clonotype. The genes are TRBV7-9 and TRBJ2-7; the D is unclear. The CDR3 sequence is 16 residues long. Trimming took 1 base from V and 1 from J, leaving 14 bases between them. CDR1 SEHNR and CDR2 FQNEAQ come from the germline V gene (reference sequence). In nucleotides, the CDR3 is TGTGCCAGCAGCTTAGTTTCCGGGTTCGCGTCCTACGAGCAGTACTTC. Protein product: CASSLVSGFASYEQYF.

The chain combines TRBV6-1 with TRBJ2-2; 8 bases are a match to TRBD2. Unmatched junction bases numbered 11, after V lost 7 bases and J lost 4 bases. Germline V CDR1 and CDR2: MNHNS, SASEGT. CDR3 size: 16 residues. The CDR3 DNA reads TGTGCCAGCACCTACCCAAGCGGGAGTGGCACCGGGGAGCTGTTTTTT. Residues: CASTYPSGSGTGELFF.

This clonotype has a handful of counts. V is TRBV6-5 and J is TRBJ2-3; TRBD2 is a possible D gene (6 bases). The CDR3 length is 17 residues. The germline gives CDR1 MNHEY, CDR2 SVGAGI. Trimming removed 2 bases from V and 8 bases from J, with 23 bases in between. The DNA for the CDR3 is TGTGCCAGCAGTTACGCGCCGGTGGGGGGAAGAGAGGGTACGCAGTATTTT. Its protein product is CASSYAPVGGREGTQYF.